The entry below describes one TCR beta chain. These data belong to a study of blood T cell repertoires in COVID-19. Study details: Material from acute and convalescent COVID-19 was sourced from the United States, Italy and Spain.

The V gene end was trimmed by 5 bases and the J gene end by 6 bases; junction bases not matched to a gene: 7. This CDR3 region has 14 residues. The germline V gene has CDR1 MNHEY and CDR2 SMNVEV (reference sequence). Clones were sequenced by immunoSEQ multiplex PCR, and TCRdb holds only the in-frame ones, with some missing. The sample has approximately 160,000 clones; approximately 80% are singletons. This sequence originates from a woman in her fifties or sixties in a cohort sampled during active or convalescent COVID-19. J is TRBJ1-5 and V is TRBV27; 7 bases are a match to TRBD1. Sequenced material: peripheral blood. CDR3 residues: CASSPGTDPQPQHF. The CDR3 bases are TGTGCCAGCAGTCCAGGGACAGATCCTCAGCCCCAGCATTTT.